Below, 16 T cell receptor beta chains from the same sample are listed, as sequenced in a study of PD-1 blockade in classical Hodgkin lymphoma. Sequencing used immunoSEQ multiplex PCR; TCRdb keeps in-frame clones, though not all of them. Found here are about 36,000 clones, roughly two thirds of them singletons; the top ten hold approximately 14%. Each patient's relapse followed autologous stem cell transplantation, and brentuximab vedotin exposure varied. The sequencing here drew on peripheral blood mononuclear cells (PBMCs), taken before the second cycle of nivolumab. The receptors come from a human donor with classical Hodgkin lymphoma.

The chain has TRBV19 and TRBJ1-5, with D maybe TRBD1 (6 bases). CDR1 LNHDA and CDR2 SQIVND come from the germline V gene (reference sequence). Trimming pared 0 bases from V and 2 bases from J, leaving 14 bases between. The CDR3 sequence is 17 residues long. CDR3 DNA: TGTGCCAGTAGTATAGAAATGGGCAGGGGCCGCAATCAGCCCCAGCATTTT. It codes for CASSIEMGRGRNQPQHF.

This chain links TRBV7-9 with TRBJ1-4; D is uncertain. Germline V gene lookup returns CDR1 SEHNR and CDR2 FQNEAQ (reference sequence). V was clipped by 4 bases and J by 5 bases, with 14 bases between them. This CDR3 is built from 15 residues. CDR3 in DNA: TGTGCCAGCAGCTCCCTCAGGAACACGAATGAAAAACTGTTTTTT. Protein: CASSSLRNTNEKLFF.

The chain carries TRBV29-1 and TRBJ1-1; maybe TRBD1 (6 bases). The CDR3 length is 12 residues. Between the trimmed V and J ends, which lost 6 bases and 7 bases, there was a span of 15 bases. The germline gives CDR1 SQVTM, CDR2 ANQGSEA. DNA of the CDR3: TGCAGCGTCCTCCTGAGGACAGATGAAGCTTTCTTT. This codes for CSVLLRTDEAFF.

The V call is TRBV6-1, the J call TRBJ2-1; D could derive from TRBD1 or TRBD2 (5 bases each). Looked up from germline, CDR1 is MNHNS and CDR2 is SASEGT. This CDR3 is 13 amino acids long. Trimming took 6 bases from V and 3 from J, leaving 9 bases between them. For the CDR3, the DNA is TGTGCCAGCAGCGGGGACGTCTACAATGAGCAGTTCTTC. Its protein is CASSGDVYNEQFF.

The chain has TRBV19 and TRBJ1-2, with D possibly matching TRBD1 (5 bases). This CDR3 contains 17 residues. V was pared by 6 bases and J by 1 base, with 21 bases between. CDR1 is LNHDA, CDR2 SQIVND, per germline (reference sequence). DNA for the CDR3: TGTGCCAGTAGACCCTGGGGGGAACGGAAGAGTAACTATGGCTACACCTTC. Its translation: CASRPWGERKSNYGYTF. The variable domain in full, with the rest retrieved from reference TRBV19 and TRBJ1-2, is DGGITQSPKYLFRKEGQNVTLSCEQNLNHDAMYWYRQDPGQGLRLIYYSQIVNDFQKGDIAEGYSVSREKKESFPLTVTSAQKNPTAFYLCASRPWGERKSNYGYTFGSGTRLTVV.

In its sample, this clone was seen a few times. CDR3 amino acids: CASSSRRGSEGYTF. DNA of the CDR3: TGTGCCAGCAGCTCCCGGCGGGGCTCGGAGGGCTACACCTTC. V usage is TRBV5-4 and J usage is TRBJ1-2; possible D gene TRBD1, 5 bases. Germline V gene data show CDR1 as SGHNT and CDR2 as YYREEE (reference sequence). Trimming pared 3 bases from V and 8 bases from J, leaving 17 bases between. This CDR3 is built from 14 residues.

The rearrangement joins TRBV4-3 to TRBJ2-2, with D perhaps TRBD2 (5 bases). Trimming cost V 0 bases and J 2 bases, with 22 bases left between them. Germline CDR1 LGHNA, CDR2 YSLEER. The CDR3 runs 20 residues. The chain's CDR3 is CASSQDPWGVRTHNTGELFF. The CDR3 DNA reads TGCGCCAGCAGCCAAGATCCTTGGGGAGTAAGAACCCACAACACCGGGGAGCTGTTTTTT.

The chain recombines TRBV7-2 with TRBJ2-1; D is unclear. V dropped 0 bases and J dropped 1 base, with 4 bases sitting between them. CDR1 SGHTA and CDR2 FQGNSA come from the germline V gene. The CDR3 spans 14 residues. The CDR3, as DNA: TGTGCCAGCAGCTTAGCGGGATCCTACAATGAGCAGTTCTTC. It codes for CASSLAGSYNEQFF. Using reference TRBV7-2 and TRBJ2-1 for the parts outside the CDR3, the full variable domain is GAGVSQSPSNKVTEKGKDVELRCDPISGHTALYWYRQSLGQGLEFLIYFQGNSAPDKSGLPSDRFSAERTGGSVSTLTIQRTQQEDSAVYLCASSLAGSYNEQFFGPGTRLTVL.

The V gene is TRBV7-2, the J gene TRBJ2-1; D unresolved. The germline V gene has CDR1 SGHTA and CDR2 FQGNSA. The CDR3 sequence is 12 residues long. The V and J ends lost 1 base and 9 bases respectively, with 7 bases between them. The CDR3, as DNA: TGTGCCAGCAGCTTAGAAATCGGTGAGCAGTTCTTC. It translates to CASSLEIGEQFF.

By share, this clone counts as medium-sized. The chain combines TRBV5-1 with TRBJ2-1; TRBD2 agrees at 10 bases. V was clipped by 0 bases and J by 2 bases; unmatched bases: 5. Germline V gene sequence: CDR1 SGHRS, CDR2 YFSETQ. CDR3 length: 17 residues. The CDR3 bases are TGCGCCAGCAGCTTGGAACCTAGCGGGAGTACCTACAATGAGCAGTTCTTC. It is translated as CASSLEPSGSTYNEQFF.

The chain couples TRBV11-3 to TRBJ2-7; 10 nucleotides agree with TRBD2. Germline V gene lookup returns CDR1 SGHNT and CDR2 YENEEA. V lost 3 bases, J lost 1 base, and 9 bases stayed unmatched. The CDR3 is 17 amino acids. CDR3 sequence: CASSLGQTSGYSYEQYF. CDR3 DNA: TGTGCCAGCAGCTTGGGACAGACTAGCGGGTATTCCTACGAGCAGTACTTC.

V usage is TRBV5-4 and J usage is TRBJ1-2; tentatively, D is TRBD1 (6 bases). Trimming cost V 7 bases and J 3 bases, with 25 bases left between them. Germline assignment: CDR1 SGHNT and CDR2 YYREEE (reference sequence). CDR3 length equals 17 residues. The CDR3 DNA sequence: TGTGCCAGCCGTCCGGGGGCCAGCGCCGTTAAGGACTATGGCTACACCTTC. Its protein product is CASRPGASAVKDYGYTF.

V usage is TRBV5-6 and J usage is TRBJ2-3, with 9 positions matching TRBD2. This CDR3 contains 16 residues. V was pared by 0 bases and J by 4 bases, with 6 bases of the junction left unmatched. Germline CDR1 and CDR2: SGHDT and YYEEEE. CDR3 coding DNA: TGTGCCAGCAGCTTGGAGGGACTAGCCCCCGCAGATACGCAGTATTTT. Amino acid sequence: CASSLEGLAPADTQYF.

This CDR3 is CAISGLANNEQFF. The CDR3 DNA is TGTGCCATCAGTGGTTTAGCGAACAATGAGCAGTTCTTC. The rearrangement links TRBV10-3 to TRBJ2-1; D is possibly TRBD2 (5 bases). Germline V gene sequence: CDR1 ENHRY, CDR2 SYGVKD. The CDR3 contains 13 residues. The V gene lost 4 bases and the J gene lost 5 bases, with 9 bases spanning the gap.

This clone was observed a few times. This chain connects TRBV2 to TRBJ2-7, with TRBD1 identical over 8 bases. The CDR3 consists of 12 residues. Germline V gene sequence: CDR1 SNHLY, CDR2 FYNNEI. V shed 5 bases, J shed 6 bases, and the junction held 3 bases outside the gene matches. The CDR3 protein is CASSPTGGEQYF. For the CDR3, the DNA is TGTGCCAGCAGTCCTACAGGGGGCGAGCAGTACTTC.

This clone was seen a few times. The chain combines TRBV2 with TRBJ1-3; the match to TRBD1 covers 10 bases. CDR3 length equals 16 residues. The ends lost 2 bases at V and 3 bases at J; junction bases unmatched: 4. Germline loops: CDR1 SNHLY, CDR2 FYNNEI. CDR3 sequence (DNA): TGTGCCAGCAGTGAAATGGGACAGGGGCTTGGAAACACCATATATTTT. This gives the protein CASSEMGQGLGNTIYF.